A selection of T cell receptor beta chains follows, all from one sample in a study of post-analysis software for immune sequencing data. TCRdb redid the calling of the PCR reads with MiXCR, one entry per CDR3 protein. Among 600,000 to 700,000 distinct CDR3 sequences listed, about 60% were seen once. The sample consisted of blood. These receptor sequences come from a girl aged 2-15 years with multiple sclerosis. CDR3s include the opening cysteine and the closing phenylalanine or tryptophan. A D gene is named only where the DNA matches it firmly. Expanded clones get a size class; other rows say once, few or many, or leave the size out.

>NA|15|TRBV12-3/TRBV12-4|NA|TRBJ2-7
TGTGCCAGCAGGGTGACAATTCCCGGAACCTACGAGCAGTACTTC
CASRVTIPGTYEQYF
>TRBD1|12|TRBV20-1|NA|TRBJ1-2
TGCAGTGCCCCCGGACAGGCCTATGGCTACACCTTC
CSAPGQAYGYTF
>NA|14|TRBV12-3/TRBV12-4|NA|TRBJ2-7
TGTGCCAGCACCCAGACTAGAGGCTCCTACGAGCAGTACTTC
CASTQTRGSYEQYF
>NA|16|TRBV4-3|once|TRBJ2-3
TGCGCCAGCAGCCAAGAAGGTGCAGGGTATCCAGATACGCAGTATTTT
CASSQEGAGYPDTQYF
>NA|15|TRBV7-3|NA|TRBJ2-7
TGTGCCAGCAGCTGGGACGAGAGCTCCTACAATGAGCAGTACTTC
CASSWDESSYNEQYF
>NA|16|TRBV28|few|TRBJ1-4
TGTGCCAGCAGTTTTGATTCGGGGGCAACTAATGAAAAACTGTTTTTT
CASSFDSGATNEKLFF
>TRBD1|13|TRBV10-3|NA|TRBJ1-2
TGTGCCATCAGTGAGAACAGGGGATATGGCTACACCTTC
CAISENRGYGYTF
>TRBD2|16|TRBV20-1|NA|TRBJ2-1
TGCAGTGCTAGAGGAGTAAACGGGGGGACCTACAATGAGCAGTTCTTC
CSARGVNGGTYNEQFF
>NA|15|TRBV3-1|NA|TRBJ2-6
TGTGCCAGCAGCCAGGACAGCTCTGGGGCCAACGTCCTGACTTTC
CASSQDSSGANVLTF
>NA|16|TRBV6-5|NA|TRBJ2-2
TGTGCCAGCAGTTACTCGAAAAGGGGGGCCACCGGGGAGCTGTTTTTT
CASSYSKRGATGELFF
>NA|16|TRBV3-1|NA|TRBJ1-2
TGTGCCAGCAGCCCAAAGAAGCACACTGCTAACTATGGCTACACCTTC
CASSPKKHTANYGYTF
>NA|14|TRBV29-1|NA|TRBJ2-5
TGCAGCTCCCGCGGAGGACCAAGGGGTGAGACCCAGTACTTC
CSSRGGPRGETQYF
>NA|13|TRBV29-1|NA|TRBJ2-7
TGCAGCGTTACAGGGAATCGGGCCTACGAGCAGTACTTC
CSVTGNRAYEQYF
>TRBD1|15|TRBV20-1|NA|TRBJ2-3
TGCAGTGCTAGAGATCTGTCGACAGGGTCAGATACGCAGTATTTT
CSARDLSTGSDTQYF
>TRBD1|14|TRBV12-3/TRBV12-4|NA|TRBJ1-1
TGTGCCAGCAGTGTCGACAGGGGGGGGACTGAAGCTTTCTTT
CASSVDRGGTEAFF
>NA|11|TRBV7-3|NA|TRBJ2-5
TGTGCCAGCAATCAGGGAGAGACCCAGTACTTC
CASNQGETQYF
>TRBD2|16|TRBV24-1|few|TRBJ2-2
TGTGCCACCAGTGATGTGACTAGCGGGGGGGCCGGGGAGCTGTTTTTT
CATSDVTSGGAGELFF
>TRBD1|16|TRBV11-3|NA|TRBJ2-3
TGTGCCAGCAGCATGGACAGGGCCCCACGCACAGATACGCAGTATTTT
CASSMDRAPRTDTQYF
>TRBD1|16|TRBV5-1|NA|TRBJ2-7
TGCGCCAGCAGCTTTGCAGGGGGCGAAGGCCACTACGAGCAGTACTTC
CASSFAGGEGHYEQYF
>TRBD2|14|TRBV9|few|TRBJ2-1
TGTGCCAGCAGCGTAGAAGGCGGGAGAGGTGAGCAGTTCTTC
CASSVEGGRGEQFF
>NA|14|TRBV7-6|NA|TRBJ2-1
TGTGCCAGCAGCTTATTCCCCGAGAACAATGAGCAGTTCTTC
CASSLFPENNEQFF
>NA|16|TRBV24-1|NA|TRBJ2-1
TGTGCCACCAGTGATAGTGGGTTAAGCTCCTACAATGAGCAGTTCTTC
CATSDSGLSSYNEQFF